This T cell receptor beta chain was captured by sequencing in a study of blood T cell repertoires in COVID-19 (dated by TCRdb to about 2020). Context from the whole study: Collaborator samples came from the United States, Italy and Spain and covered acute and convalescent phases of COVID-19. The prospective study material was composed of cDNA or gDNA derived from T cells, B-cell-depleted T cells, or PBMCs. Sample metadata almost always included a de-identified subject ID, COVID-19 status, age in years and sex. Where available, HLA class I and class II types were obtained from metadata supplied by the sample provider rather than from assay-based typing. The repertoires were released in a freely available public database meant as a resource for research on the immune response to SARS-CoV-2. Samples came from the ongoing ImmuneRACE study (first 160 participants) plus 1,254 subjects from 6 global collaborators. Subjects who had been exposed to COVID-19, were actively infected with it, or had recovered from it provided the deeply sampled blood TCRbeta repertoires that made up the dataset.

What the research found in general, with its limitations: The amount of clinical and demographic metadata varied by source and participant and was provided uncurated.

TCRbeta CDR3 regions were amplified from genomic DNA by means of the immunoSEQ Assay, a bias-controlled multiplex PCR. As for the authors' bioinformatics: The number of nucleated cells in each sample was estimated from the amplification of reference gene primers within the assay. Sequence reads were collapsed and filtered to measure the absolute abundance of every unique TCRbeta CDR3 rearrangement. For each sample, productive Simpson clonality was calculated by taking the square root of Simpson's diversity index across productive rearrangements. Held by TCRdb, this immuneACCESS table contains in-frame sequences only and omits some clones. Under half of the omission traces to an unresolved V gene where checked; the cause of the rest is unknown. D and trimming come from the DNA, and the V and J calls and clone size come from that table. The sample table records 75,000 to 90,000 clones; around 87% of these occur just once. The biggest ten clones account for 8% of the sample.

In the case of this clone: Its antigen target is currently unknown. The record has no base qualities; no much larger clone is one base away.

Whole blood was collected in K2EDTA tubes by collaborating institutions according to the institutions' own protocols. For TCRbeta analysis, collaborator samples were shipped as frozen whole blood, as isolated PBMCs, or as DNA extracted from either sample type. Counted from cysteine to phenylalanine, this CDR3 has 14 amino acids. The retained sequence is limited to the CDR3, 42 bases, with the frame set at the first base. V loses 3 bases, J loses 9 bases, and the germline ends lie 15 bases apart. For CDR1 and CDR2, the germline V gene lists SGHNT and YENEEA. The chain employs TRBV11-3 and TRBJ2-1; the D segment could be TRBD2, given 6 matching bases. This clonotype originated in an older man with active or convalescent COVID-19. What was sequenced was peripheral blood. DNA sequence: TGTGCCAGCAGCTTCGGGACTCTCCCCAGTGAGCAGTTCTTC. This is translated as CASSFGTLPSEQFF.